Listed here are 17 T cell receptor beta chains from one sample, sequenced in a study of sequential checkpoint blockade in melanoma. Treatment: randomized to nivolumab then ipilimumab (arm A) or the reverse (arm B). Sequenced by immunoSEQ multiplex PCR; TCRdb stores in-frame clones only, minus some. This repertoire shows around 1,700 clones, around a quarter found once; its top ten account for about 16%. The source was tumor tissue (inferred from file names), collected from a patient given nivolumab and ipilimumab in sequence. Receptors originate from a human donor with melanoma.

The V call is TRBV30, the J call TRBJ1-3; weak D call: TRBD1 (6 bases). Germline CDR1 reads GTSNPN; CDR2 reads SVGIG (reference sequence). Trimming took 2 bases from V and 4 from J, leaving 15 bases between them. The CDR3 runs 15 residues. The CDR3 DNA is TGTGCCTGGAGTTTAGGGGGATTTGCGGGAAACACCATATATTTT. Translation gives CAWSLGGFAGNTIYF.

The chain links TRBV5-1 to TRBJ2-1, with D tentatively TRBD1 (5 bases). In germline, CDR1 is SGHRS, CDR2 YFSETQ. V shed 4 bases and J shed 7 bases, with 18 bases lying between them. The CDR3 length is 15 residues. CDR3 DNA sequence: TGCGCCAGCAGCAACGGGCAGGGTTCGCGGAATGAGCAGTTCTTC. Translation: CASSNGQGSRNEQFF.

The chain carries TRBV7-6 and TRBJ1-2, with D possibly matching TRBD1 (5 bases). The CDR3 spans 14 residues. V was shortened by 5 bases and J by 3 bases, with 13 bases between the two germline ends. Germline CDR1 and CDR2: SGHVS and FNYEAQ. CDR3 bases: TGTGCCAGCAGCGTGGGGGGAGGCGACTATGGCTACACCTTC. Translated, it gives CASSVGGGDYGYTF.

The count of this clone is one. The chain carries TRBV18 and TRBJ2-3, with D uncertain. Germline-derived CDR1 and CDR2 are KGHSH and LQKENI. Trimming cost V 2 bases and J 0 bases, with 9 bases left between them. The CDR3 covers 15 residues. CDR3 region: CASSPELLSTDTQYF. DNA of the CDR3: TGTGCCAGCTCACCAGAGTTGCTTAGCACAGATACGCAGTATTTT.

CDR3 residues: CATLTGTEAFF. As DNA, the CDR3 is TGTGCCACCCTGACAGGGACTGAAGCTTTCTTT. The chain uses TRBV12-5 and TRBJ1-1, with 7 bases aligning to TRBD1. The CDR3 is made up of 11 amino acids. Germline loops: CDR1 LGHNT, CDR2 FRNRAP.

Only a few counts were recorded for this clone. The CDR3: CASSPGAGIPHEQYF. CDR3 sequence (DNA): TGTGCCAGCAGTCCAGGGGCAGGGATCCCCCACGAGCAGTACTTC. J is TRBJ2-7 and V is TRBV11-3; D perhaps matches TRBD1 (6 bases). The germline CDR1 and CDR2 sequences are SGHNT and YENEEA. Trimming left V 6 bases short and J 5 bases short, with 20 bases between. CDR3 size: 15 residues. Combining the CDR3 with reference TRBV11-3 and TRBJ2-7 gives the whole variable domain EAGVVQSPRYKIIEKKQPVAFWCNPISGHNTLYWYLQNLGQGPELLIRYENEEAVDDSQLPKDRFSAERLKGVDSTLKIQPAELGDSAVYLCASSPGAGIPHEQYFGPGTRLTVT.

Only a few counts were recorded for this clone. V gene TRBV19 combines with J gene TRBJ2-5; D is uncertain. The CDR3 totals 11 residues. Trimming cost V 7 bases and J 4 bases, with 7 bases left between them. CDR1 LNHDA and CDR2 SQIVND come from the germline V gene (reference sequence). CDR3 residues: CASTYRETQYF. The CDR3 nucleotides are TGTGCCAGTACCTACAGAGAGACCCAGTACTTC.

By sample fraction, this clone is medium-sized. The V and J genes are TRBV11-3 and TRBJ2-4, with 8 bases matching TRBD1. J gave up 7 bases and V 5 bases, and 10 bases lay outside the gene matches. CDR1 is SGHNT, CDR2 YENEEA, per germline. This CDR3 spans 15 amino acids. CDR3 protein: CASSPRTGKLNIQYF. CDR3 bases: TGTGCCAGCAGCCCCCGGACAGGGAAGCTTAACATTCAGTACTTC.

This rearrangement joins TRBV7-5 to TRBJ1-5; the listed D gene, TRBD1, was not tested against the DNA. TRBV7-5 is marked as a pseudogene. CDR3 length: 15 residues. The chain's CDR3 is CASSLDGHSNQPQHF. In DNA, the CDR3 is TGTGCCAGCAGCTTAGATGGGCACAGCAATCAGCCCCAGCATTTT.

V usage is TRBV19 and J usage is TRBJ1-2, with D unclear. Looked up from germline, CDR1 is LNHDA and CDR2 is SQIVND (reference sequence). CDR3 length equals 14 residues. V lost 1 base to trimming and J lost 6 bases, with 12 bases between them. The CDR3 DNA follows: TGTGCCAGTAGTATAGGACCCGGGGAGGATGGCTACACCTTC. This encodes CASSIGPGEDGYTF.

The sample holds a few counts of this clone. DNA of the CDR3: TGTGCCAGCAGTTATGATGTAGGGCGGCCCACAGATACGCAGTATTTT. Residues: CASSYDVGRPTDTQYF. The V call is TRBV6-8, the J call TRBJ2-3; D ambiguous. This CDR3 has 16 residues. Trimming took off 3 bases at V and 2 bases at J, with 15 bases between the two ends. Germline values: CDR1 MNHGY, CDR2 SAAAGT.

This clone has only a few counts. The rearrangement uses TRBV11-3 and TRBJ2-3; TRBD1 might be the D (6 bases). Looked up from germline, CDR1 is SGHNT and CDR2 is YENEEA. Trimming cost V 8 bases and J 2 bases, with 17 bases left between them. CDR3 length equals 15 residues. The CDR3: CASCSGTHFTDTQYF. As DNA, the CDR3 is TGTGCCAGCTGTTCCGGGACACACTTCACAGATACGCAGTATTTT.

The CDR3 here is CASSSKVGNTEAFF. CDR3 nucleotide sequence: TGTGCCAGCAGTTCTAAGGTCGGAAACACTGAAGCTTTCTTT. J is TRBJ1-1 and V is TRBV6-8; D gene unclear. Looked up from germline, CDR1 is MNHGY and CDR2 is SAAAGT. The V and J ends lost 4 bases and 2 bases respectively, with 11 bases between them. The CDR3 is made up of 14 amino acids.

The genes are TRBV30 and TRBJ1-5, with D possibly being TRBD1 (6 bases). V was shortened by 4 bases and J by 2 bases, with 9 bases between the two germline ends. This CDR3 region has 13 residues. The germline V gene encodes CDR1 GTSNPN and CDR2 SVGIG (reference sequence). The CDR3 sequence is CAWMRGGNQPQHF. CDR3 nucleotides: TGTGCCTGGATGAGGGGGGGCAATCAGCCCCAGCATTTT.

This chain uses TRBV11-3 with TRBJ2-3, with D perhaps matching TRBD2 (7 bases). The CDR3 length is 16 residues. CDR1 is SGHNT and CDR2 is YENEEA in the germline V gene. V lost 5 bases and J lost 2, with 17 bases in between. The chain's CDR3 is CASSPGGAGNTDTQYF. Here the CDR3 DNA reads TGTGCCAGCAGCCCTGGGGGGGCGGGGAACACAGATACGCAGTATTTT.

The J gene is TRBJ1-6, the V gene TRBV5-1; D is possibly TRBD1 (5 bases). With 1 base removed from V and 10 bases from J, the gap between germline ends came to 15 bases. Germline CDR1 SGHRS, CDR2 YFSETQ. CDR3 length: 15 amino acids. The DNA for the CDR3 is TGCGCCAGCAGCTTGAAACCCGGGGGTGAATCACCCCTCCACTTT. Translating gives CASSLKPGGESPLHF.

This chain uses TRBV28 with TRBJ1-1, with TRBD1 identical over 10 bases. CDR1 is MDHEN, CDR2 SYDVKM, per germline. Trimming removed 2 bases from V and 6 bases from J; junction bases left unmatched: 6. The CDR3 has 15 residues. CDR3: CASSLGTGALAEAFF. The CDR3 bases are TGTGCCAGCAGTTTAGGGACAGGGGCTCTCGCTGAAGCTTTCTTT.